Listed here is a single T cell receptor (beta chain). Antigen: not known. The germline gene is not matched at one end of the junction; a read error may be the cause. Researchers tagged individual cDNA molecules with unique molecular identifiers. Using its own MiXCR run on the 5' RACE reads, TCRdb lists one record per CDR3 protein. The sample has fewer than 85,000 distinct CDR3 sequences, roughly an eighth seen once. Germline V lookup: CDR1 SGHTA, CDR2 FQGNSA. The length of the CDR3 is 15 residues. The sample originates from a study of early T cells in non-severe SARS-CoV-2 infection. Regarding the study as a whole: VDJdb-based matching was biased toward anti-spike CD8 responses and missed private and CD4 specificities.

The TCR was taken from an adult who was a healthcare worker with PCR-confirmed SARS-CoV-2 infection or an uninfected control (not recorded which). The J gene is TRBJ1-6, the V gene TRBV7-2, with TRBD1 as a possible D gene (5 bases). What was sequenced was whole blood. CDR3 sequence (DNA): TGTGCCAGCAGCTTAGTAGGGACGGAGAATTCATCCCTCCACTTT. This translates into CASSLVGTENSSLHF.